Below are 28 T cell receptor beta chains sequenced from a single sample in a study of T-cell reconstitution after alpha-beta-depleted transplantation in children (dated by TCRdb to 2016 to 2017). The sample's treatment or condition label, decoded: allogeneic hematopoietic cell transplantation with graft depleted of TCRalphabeta T cells and CD19 B cells. The library was produced with PCR. Sequencing instrument: Illumina HiSeq 2500. To normalize quantification of the TCRbeta repertoire, the TCR libraries were built with molecular barcoding that relied on unique molecular identifiers. TCRdb applied fastp at Q25 and MiXCR to the public reads, then kept only in-frame beta chains. Every CDR3 protein is listed once, alongside the most common genes and DNA of its rows. The sample table records about 610,000 distinct CDR3 sequences; over 20% of these occur just once. The leading ten clones occupy 36% of the sample.

This material consisted of PBMCs, taken before TCRalphabeta/CD19-depleted stem cell transplant. Every receptor here comes from a boy in the first two years of life with Wiskott-Aldrich syndrome, due to receive a stem cell transplant.

The V gene is TRBV7-2, the J gene TRBJ1-2, with a tentative D call TRBD1 (5 bases). The CDR3 covers 15 residues. Germline V gene data show CDR1 as SGHTA and CDR2 as FQGNSA. Between the trimmed V and J ends, which lost 5 bases and 3 bases, there was a span of 16 bases. The CDR3 protein is CASSESGGIDYGYTF. In nucleotides, the CDR3 is TGTGCCAGCAGCGAGAGTGGGGGGATAGACTATGGCTACACCTTC.

Only a few counts were recorded for this clonotype. V gene TRBV20-1 combines with J gene TRBJ2-7; D ambiguous. The length of the CDR3 is 12 residues. Deletions cut 3 bases from V and 4 bases from J, with 10 bases between. CDR1 DFQATT and CDR2 SNEGSKA come from the germline V gene (reference sequence). CDR3 coding DNA: TGCAGTGCTAGGGACGGCCTTTACGAGCAGTACTTC. Translation gives CSARDGLYEQYF.

This clonotype was counted between two and nine times. Written as DNA, the CDR3 is TGTGCCAGCAGCGATAGAGGGGTCCAGCATTTT. It yields the protein CASSDRGVQHF. The rearrangement joins TRBV12-3 or TRBV12-4 to TRBJ1-5; TRBD1 might be the D (5 bases). V was pared by 6 bases and J by 12 bases, with 12 bases between. CDR3 length: 11 amino acids.

A note on this clonotype: This sequence may be a read error, since a much larger clone differs from it by one base. The chain couples TRBV20-1 to TRBJ2-2; possible D gene TRBD1, 7 bases. This CDR3 contains 15 residues. The V gene's germline CDR1 is DFQATT and CDR2 SNEGSKA (reference sequence). CDR3 coding DNA: TGCTGTGCGAGACAGGGTAGCGGCAACACCGGGGAGCTGTTTTTT. Residues: CCARQGSGNTGELFF.

This chain joins TRBV2 and TRBJ2-5; possibly TRBD1 for D (5 bases). The CDR3 has 12 amino acids. The germline V and J ends were trimmed by 4 bases and 8 bases, with 11 bases remaining between them. From germline, CDR1 is SNHLY and CDR2 FYNNEI. The CDR3 DNA sequence: TGTGCCAGCAGTGTTAAGGGGCCAACCCAGTACTTC. Amino acid sequence: CASSVKGPTQYF.

This chain joins TRBV6-5 and TRBJ1-2, with TRBD1 as a possible D gene (5 bases). The CDR3 is made up of 15 amino acids. CDR1 and CDR2 (germline): MNHEY, SVGAGI. Trimming took off 8 bases at V and 0 bases at J, with 16 bases between the two ends. DNA of the CDR3: TGTGCCAGCCTTCGAGGGACGGCCACTAACTATGGCTACACCTTC. It codes for CASLRGTATNYGYTF.

This rearrangement joins TRBV5-1 to TRBJ2-1; D may be TRBD1 (5 bases). CDR3 length: 14 amino acids. V was shortened by 1 base and J by 6 bases, with 11 bases between the two germline ends. Germline V CDR1 and CDR2: SGHRS, YFSETQ. The CDR3 DNA is TGCGCCAGCAGCTTGCCCCAGGGTTCCAATGAGCAGTTCTTC. Translation: CASSLPQGSNEQFF.

The chain employs TRBV28 and TRBJ2-5; 8 positions agree with TRBD2. From germline, CDR1 is MDHEN and CDR2 SYDVKM. The CDR3 extends over 15 amino acids. V dropped 7 bases and J dropped 2; count of bases not matched to a gene: 9. CDR3 in DNA: TGTGCCAGCACAAGGCGGGGGGACGGACAAGAGACCCAGTACTTC. The encoded protein is CASTRRGDGQETQYF.

This clonotype occurred a few times. This chain uses TRBV10-3 with TRBJ2-1, with D hard to call. This CDR3 has 16 residues. From germline, CDR1 is ENHRY and CDR2 SYGVKD. V shed 4 bases and J shed 5 bases, with 18 bases lying between them. The CDR3 DNA sequence: TGTGCCATCAGTGGAAGACACGAGATCCGAAACAATGAGCAGTTCTTC. This translates into CAISGRHEIRNNEQFF.

Here the CDR3 DNA reads TGTGCCACCAGCAGAGAGGATCTTTTGGGTTGGCGTGGGGGTGGGACTAGCGGGAAGAATGAGCAGTTCTTC. This codes for CATSREDLLGWRGGGTSGKNEQFF. The chain links TRBV15 to TRBJ2-1; the match to TRBD2 covers 13 bases. This CDR3 region has 24 residues. Germline trimming cut 0 bases from V and 7 bases from J; bases unmatched to any gene: 27. Per germline, CDR1 LNHNV and CDR2 YYDKDF (reference sequence).

V is TRBV12-3 or TRBV12-4 and J is TRBJ2-2; 11 positions match TRBD2. The CDR3 runs to 16 residues. The V and J ends lost 3 bases and 4 bases, in that order; junction bases with no gene match: 4. As DNA, the CDR3 is TGTGCCAGCAGTTTCGAGACTAGCGGGGTCACCGGGGAGCTGTTTTTT. It specifies CASSFETSGVTGELFF.

V gene TRBV10-3 combines with J gene TRBJ2-7; TRBD2 matches at 12 bases. This CDR3 spans 15 amino acids. Germline V gene data show CDR1 as ENHRY and CDR2 as SYGVKD. J lost 6 bases, V lost 4 bases, and 7 bases had no gene match. This chain's CDR3 is CAISARLAGESEQYF. The CDR3 coding sequence is TGTGCCATCAGTGCAAGACTAGCGGGAGAATCCGAGCAGTACTTC.

The genes are TRBV29-1 and TRBJ2-5; D possibly corresponds to TRBD1 (5 bases). Germline V lookup: CDR1 SQVTM, CDR2 ANQGSEA. Trimming cost V 3 bases and J 7 bases, with 15 bases left between them. The CDR3 totals 13 residues. The CDR3 DNA sequence: TGCAGCGTTGATCTCAGGGTAATGGGGACCCAGTACTTC. Translation: CSVDLRVMGTQYF.

The chain combines TRBV27 with TRBJ2-1; 12 bases agree with TRBD2. Germline CDR1 and CDR2: MNHEY and SMNVEV (reference sequence). V gave up 5 bases and J gave up 7 bases; unmatched junction bases: 9. This CDR3 is 16 amino acids long. CDR3 amino acids: CASSPTLAGGLNEQFF. CDR3 nucleotides: TGTGCCAGCAGTCCAACGCTAGCGGGAGGGTTAAATGAGCAGTTCTTC.

V usage is TRBV4-1 and J usage is TRBJ2-1; 14 bases match TRBD2. V was pared by 0 bases and J by 9 bases, with 10 bases of the junction left unmatched. This CDR3 is 18 amino acids long. In germline, CDR1 is MGHRA, CDR2 YSYEKL. The CDR3 DNA reads TGCGCCAGCAGCCAAGAAGGGGCGACTAGCGGGAGGGTTCGTGAGCAGTTCTTC. Amino acids: CASSQEGATSGRVREQFF.

This clonotype was picked up a small number of times. This rearrangement joins TRBV5-1 to TRBJ2-5; D may be TRBD1 (5 bases). The CDR3 runs 13 residues. CDR1 SGHRS and CDR2 YFSETQ come from the germline V gene. Trimming took 5 bases from V and 5 from J, leaving 13 bases between them. This CDR3 reads CASRPGSLETQYF. In nucleotides, the CDR3 is TGCGCCAGCAGACCAGGGTCGCTTGAGACCCAGTACTTC.

This sequence joins TRBV20-1 and TRBJ2-3, with D unclear. V was cut by 6 bases and J by 1 base, with 14 bases left in between. The CDR3 spans 14 residues. Germline CDR1 and CDR2: DFQATT and SNEGSKA (reference sequence). CDR3 nucleotides: TGCAGTGCCCCTGGGATTCGGGGCACAGATACGCAGTATTTT. It translates to CSAPGIRGTDTQYF.

In this sample, this clonotype turned up a few times. As DNA, the CDR3 is TGCAGTGCGGTTCTAGCGGGACCGACGGATACGCAGTATTTT. This codes for CSAVLAGPTDTQYF. The chain recombines TRBV20-1 with TRBJ2-3, with 9 positions matching TRBD2. J lost 6 bases, V lost 6 bases, and 10 bases had no gene match. The CDR3 spans 14 residues. Germline values: CDR1 DFQATT, CDR2 SNEGSKA (reference sequence).

The rearrangement joins TRBV7-3 to TRBJ1-1, with D perhaps matching TRBD1 (6 bases). V dropped 6 bases and J dropped 5 bases, with 22 bases sitting between them. The V gene's germline CDR1 is SGHTA and CDR2 FQGTGA. The length of the CDR3 is 16 residues. CDR3 sequence: CASRTAGGRRGTEAFF. CDR3 nucleotide sequence: TGTGCCAGCAGGACCGCCGGGGGCCGCCGCGGGACTGAAGCTTTCTTT.

This clonotype was recorded a few times. The rearrangement joins TRBV7-8 to TRBJ2-1, with TRBD2 identical over 9 bases. With V trimmed by 2 bases and J by 7 bases, 3 bases remained unmatched. CDR1 is SGHVS and CDR2 is FQNEAQ in the germline V gene. The CDR3 sequence is 14 residues long. CDR3 DNA: TGTGCCAGCAGCTTATGGACTAGCGAGAATGAGCAGTTCTTC. This translates into CASSLWTSENEQFF.

J is TRBJ2-3 and V is TRBV5-1; a possible D gene is TRBD2 (6 bases). Germline CDR1 and CDR2: SGHRS and YFSETQ. There are 14 residues in the CDR3. Trimming removed 0 bases at V and 6 bases at J, with 11 bases between. The CDR3 nucleotides are TGCGCCAGCAGCTTGGCGGGGACTGGGGATACGCAGTATTTT. It yields the protein CASSLAGTGDTQYF.

This clonotype came up many times. The CDR3 here is CASSLDATSYEQYF. In DNA form, the CDR3 reads TGCGCCAGCAGCTTGGATGCAACCTCCTACGAGCAGTACTTC. V is TRBV5-1 and J is TRBJ2-7; no firm D call. Per the germline V gene, CDR1 is SGHRS and CDR2 is YFSETQ. The V gene lost 0 bases and the J gene lost 0 bases, with 7 bases spanning the gap. This CDR3 comprises 14 residues. The entire variable domain, with the rest obtained from reference TRBV5-1 and TRBJ2-7, is as follows: KAGVTQTPRYLIKTRGQQVTLSCSPISGHRSVSWYQQTPGQGLQFLFEYFSETQRNKGNFPGRFSGRQFSNSRSEMNVSTLELGDSALYLCASSLDATSYEQYFGPGTRLTVT.

In its sample, this clonotype was seen a few times. The chain carries TRBV4-1 and TRBJ2-1; 10 bases are shared with TRBD2. The germline V gene has CDR1 MGHRA and CDR2 YSYEKL. The CDR3 extends over 17 amino acids. The junction had 9 bases not matched to a gene; V was cut back by 5 bases and J by 2 bases. The CDR3 loop reads CASSYTSGVLAYNEQFF. The DNA of the CDR3 is TGCGCCAGCAGCTACACTAGCGGGGTCCTAGCCTACAATGAGCAGTTCTTC.

V gene TRBV4-1 combines with J gene TRBJ2-5, with D unclear. Germline lookup yields CDR1 MGHRA and CDR2 YSYEKL. The CDR3 is made up of 15 amino acids. Trimming shortened V by 1 base and J by 2 bases, and 11 bases separated the two germline ends. The CDR3 region has the DNA TGCGCCAGCAGCCAAGGGTCAGGTACTCAAGAGACCCAGTACTTC. Protein sequence: CASSQGSGTQETQYF.

This clonotype was seen a handful of times. The chain combines TRBV10-3 with TRBJ2-7; D might be TRBD1 (5 bases). The ends were cut back, 0 bases at V and 2 bases at J, with 11 bases in the middle. CDR1 is ENHRY, CDR2 SYGVKD, per germline. CDR3 length equals 15 residues. The CDR3 nucleotides read TGTGCCATCAGTGAGTCGTTAGGGGCTACCTACGAGCAGTACTTC. Protein sequence: CAISESLGATYEQYF.

This clonotype was observed a few times. The CDR3 DNA follows: TGTGCCAGCAGTTTTCCCACCAACTATGGCTACACCTTC. Its translation is CASSFPTNYGYTF. The rearrangement links TRBV28 to TRBJ1-2; D call uncertain. The CDR3 extends over 13 amino acids. Germline CDR1 and CDR2: MDHEN and SYDVKM. The ends were cut back, 3 bases at V and 2 bases at J, with 7 bases in the middle.

As concerns this clonotype: One junction end does not reproduce the germline sequence, and a read error may be involved. The J gene is TRBJ2-1, the V gene TRBV20-1; possibly TRBD2 for D (5 bases). The CDR3 consists of 13 residues. CDR1 and CDR2 (germline): DFQATT, SNEGSKA (reference sequence). This CDR3 reads CSARDGLYNEQFF. DNA of the CDR3: TGCAGTGCTCGAGACGGACTCTACAATGAGCAGTTCTTC.

The chain recombines TRBV5-6 with TRBJ1-2; 7 nucleotides agree with TRBD1. With 5 bases clipped from V and 4 bases from J, the junction kept 8 bases outside the gene matches. Germline CDR1 SGHDT, CDR2 YYEEEE. This CDR3 contains 14 residues. The CDR3 reads CASRLRRGLYGYTF. CDR3 in DNA: TGTGCCAGCAGATTGAGGAGGGGGCTCTATGGCTACACCTTC.